This paragraph reports one TCR beta chain. Its specificity is unknown. Approximately 30,000 T cell genomes (roughly 0.2 ug DNA) went into each sorted-subset replicate. Here immunoSEQ multiplex PCR was the method, and the copy in TCRdb shows in-frame clones only, minus some. In the table there are about 2 million clones, 85% to 95% of which are singletons. This entry belongs to a study of shared clonotypes between healthy human individuals. Study-wide findings and caveats: Rarefaction exposed incomplete sorted-subset sequencing despite large depth. The naive CD4 repertoires of four donors were compared, and around 4.9% of clonotypes were shared. Lower generation probabilities were found for non-shared clonotypes than for those shared by all four donors.

Germline V gene lookup returns CDR1 SGHTA and CDR2 FQGNSA. The V and J ends lost 1 base and 0 bases respectively, with 10 bases between them. This CDR3 region has 15 residues. The sequence derives from a man younger than 30 in good health. Sequenced sample: naive CD4+ T cells sorted from blood. Documented subset: CD45RA+ positively selected. The chain combines TRBV7-2 with TRBJ2-7, with unresolved D. Here the CDR3 DNA reads TGTGCCAGCAGCTTAGAGCCAGCCAGCTCCTACGAGCAGTACTTC. Protein: CASSLEPASSYEQYF. Full variable domain (outside the CDR3, taken from reference TRBV7-2 and TRBJ2-7): GAGVSQSPSNKVTEKGKDVELRCDPISGHTALYWYRQSLGQGLEFLIYFQGNSAPDKSGLPSDRFSAERTGGSVSTLTIQRTQQEDSAVYLCASSLEPASSYEQYFGPGTRLTVT.